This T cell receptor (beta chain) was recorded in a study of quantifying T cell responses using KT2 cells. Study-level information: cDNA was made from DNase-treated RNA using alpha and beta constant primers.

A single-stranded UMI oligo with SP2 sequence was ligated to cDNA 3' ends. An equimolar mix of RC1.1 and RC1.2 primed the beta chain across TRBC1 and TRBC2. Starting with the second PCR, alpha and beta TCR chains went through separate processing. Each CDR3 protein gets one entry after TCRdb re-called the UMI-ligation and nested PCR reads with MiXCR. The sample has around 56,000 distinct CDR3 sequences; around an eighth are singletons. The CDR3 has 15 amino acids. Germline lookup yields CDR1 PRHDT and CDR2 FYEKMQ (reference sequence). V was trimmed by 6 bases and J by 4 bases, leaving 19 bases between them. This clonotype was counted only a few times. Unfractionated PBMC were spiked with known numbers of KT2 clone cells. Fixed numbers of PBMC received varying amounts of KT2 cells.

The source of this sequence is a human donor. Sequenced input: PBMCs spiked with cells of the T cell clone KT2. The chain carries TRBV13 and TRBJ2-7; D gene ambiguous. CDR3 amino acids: CASSTPPGLPYEQYF. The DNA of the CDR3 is TGTGCCAGCAGTACTCCGCCGGGTCTCCCGTACGAGCAGTACTTC. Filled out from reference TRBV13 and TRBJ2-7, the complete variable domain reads AAGVIQSPRHLIKEKRETATLKCYPIPRHDTVYWYQQGPGQDPQFLISFYEKMQSDKGSIPDRFSAQQFSDYHSELNMSSLELGDSALYFCASSTPPGLPYEQYFGPGTRLTVT.